A selection of T cell receptor beta chains follows, all from one sample in a study of blood T cells in healthy people across ages. TCRdb re-called the 5' RACE reads through MiXCR, storing one row per CDR3 protein. The data show around 780,000 distinct CDR3 sequences, 20% to 30% seen once. The data were also submitted as part of a second study, on T cells of mothers and their children.

The sequencing input was blood. Receptors originate from a boy aged 10-17 years in good health. CDR3s include the opening cysteine and the closing phenylalanine or tryptophan. The order of the fields is clone size, D gene, CDR3 length, J gene, V gene, CDR3 protein, CDR3 DNA. D genes are given only for firm matches. The size entry is marked missing in some rows and otherwise reads once, few, many or a size class.

size: few; D: -; length: 15; J: TRBJ1-2; V: TRBV12-3/TRBV12-4; CDR3: CVSSTSGPAYYGYTF; DNA: TGTGTCAGCAGTACCTCCGGGCCAGCTTACTATGGCTACACCTTC
size: -; D: TRBD1; length: 13; J: TRBJ1-2; V: TRBV6-5; CDR3: CASSRQGAQGYTF; DNA: TGTGCCAGCAGTAGACAGGGGGCGCAGGGCTACACCTTC
size: few; D: -; length: 13; J: TRBJ2-5; V: TRBV29-1; CDR3: CSVEQSRRETQYF; DNA: TGCAGCGTTGAACAGAGTCGGCGGGAGACCCAGTACTTC
size: -; D: -; length: 13; J: TRBJ1-1; V: TRBV5-1; CDR3: CASSLDSHTEAFF; DNA: TGCGCCAGCAGCTTGGACAGCCACACTGAAGCTTTCTTT
size: few; D: -; length: 14; J: TRBJ2-7; V: TRBV10-2; CDR3: CASSEKRGTYEQYF; DNA: TGCGCCAGCAGTGAAAAACGAGGAACCTACGAGCAGTACTTC
size: -; D: TRBD2; length: 14; J: TRBJ2-1; V: TRBV5-1; CDR3: CASSSGTRYNEQFF; DNA: TGCGCCAGCAGCTCCGGGACTAGATACAATGAGCAGTTCTTC
size: few; D: -; length: 16; J: TRBJ2-7; V: TRBV9; CDR3: CASSVGGSPRVDEQYF; DNA: TGTGCCAGCAGCGTAGGGGGGAGCCCGAGGGTTGATGAGCAGTACTTC
size: -; D: -; length: 14; J: TRBJ2-5; V: TRBV5-1; CDR3: CASANGPIQETQYF; DNA: TGCGCCAGCGCCAACGGACCTATCCAAGAGACCCAGTACTTC
size: -; D: -; length: 14; J: TRBJ2-7; V: TRBV6-6; CDR3: CASSYGGQTYEQYF; DNA: TGTGCCAGCAGTTACGGTGGCCAGACCTACGAGCAGTACTTC
size: few; D: -; length: 14; J: TRBJ2-5; V: TRBV6-5; CDR3: CASSYSIGQETQYF; DNA: TGTGCCAGCAGTTACTCGATAGGCCAAGAGACCCAGTACTTC
size: -; D: -; length: 13; J: TRBJ1-2; V: TRBV20-1; CDR3: CNVWGGGNYGYTF; DNA: TGCAACGTCTGGGGGGGTGGGAACTATGGCTACACCTTC
size: few; D: TRBD2; length: 15; J: TRBJ2-1; V: TRBV5-1; CDR3: CASSLGTSGGEEQFF; DNA: TGCGCCAGCAGCTTGGGGACTAGCGGGGGTGAAGAGCAGTTCTTC
size: few; D: TRBD1; length: 17; J: TRBJ1-2; V: TRBV12-3/TRBV12-4; CDR3: CASSLGRTGTGVYGYTF; DNA: TGTGCCAGCAGTTTAGGCCGAACCGGGACAGGGGTTTATGGCTACACCTTC
size: -; D: -; length: 14; J: TRBJ2-1; V: TRBV4-1; CDR3: CASSQPTRSRGQFF; DNA: TGCGCCAGCAGCCAGCCTACGAGGTCAAGGGGGCAGTTCTTC
size: -; D: -; length: 11; J: TRBJ2-5; V: TRBV29-1; CDR3: CSGGGQETQYF; DNA: TGCAGCGGGGGAGGACAAGAGACCCAGTACTTC
size: few; D: TRBD1; length: 15; J: TRBJ2-1; V: TRBV2; CDR3: CASSERTGGGNEQFF; DNA: TGTGCCAGCAGTGAAAGGACAGGGGGTGGCAATGAGCAGTTCTTC
size: few; D: -; length: 15; J: TRBJ1-2; V: TRBV20-1; CDR3: CSAQTMGQAFEGYTF; DNA: TGCAGTGCGCAAACCATGGGGCAGGCCTTCGAAGGCTACACCTTC
size: few; D: TRBD2; length: 15; J: TRBJ2-3; V: TRBV12-3/TRBV12-4; CDR3: CASSRAGVVTDTQYF; DNA: TGTGCCAGCAGTCGAGCGGGAGTGGTTACAGATACGCAGTATTTT
size: few; D: -; length: 17; J: TRBJ1-2; V: TRBV29-1; CDR3: CSVEARAGTPKNYGYTF; DNA: TGCAGCGTTGAGGCCCGGGCCGGGACACCGAAAAACTATGGCTACACCTTC
size: -; D: TRBD2; length: 15; J: TRBJ2-1; V: TRBV20-1; CDR3: CSAKSGVPSYNEQFF; DNA: TGCAGTGCTAAAAGCGGGGTCCCCTCCTACAATGAGCAGTTCTTC
size: -; D: TRBD1; length: 15; J: TRBJ2-2; V: TRBV9; CDR3: CASSDRDSHIGELFF; DNA: TGTGCCAGCAGCGACCGGGACAGCCACATCGGGGAGCTGTTTTTT
size: -; D: TRBD2; length: 12; J: TRBJ2-3; V: TRBV20-1; CDR3: CSLGLAGGAQYF; DNA: TGCAGTCTCGGACTAGCGGGGGGGGCGCAGTATTTT
size: -; D: -; length: 13; J: TRBJ2-3; V: TRBV20-1; CDR3: CSAIDRPTDTQYF; DNA: TGCAGTGCTATAGACAGACCCACAGATACGCAGTATTTT
size: few; D: -; length: 15; J: TRBJ2-5; V: TRBV24-1; CDR3: CATSRRSGSKETQYF; DNA: TGTGCCACCAGTAGGCGGTCGGGATCGAAAGAGACCCAGTACTTC
size: -; D: TRBD2; length: 13; J: TRBJ2-5; V: TRBV29-1; CDR3: CSAAGTRSGTQYF; DNA: TGCAGCGCCGCCGGGACTAGGAGTGGGACCCAGTACTTC
size: -; D: TRBD1; length: 13; J: TRBJ2-5; V: TRBV11-2; CDR3: CASSLGDSETQYF; DNA: TGTGCCAGCAGCTTAGGGGACAGTGAGACCCAGTACTTC
size: -; D: -; length: 13; J: TRBJ1-6; V: TRBV2; CDR3: CASSDKEQSPLHF; DNA: TGTGCCAGCAGCGACAAGGAGCAGTCACCCCTCCACTTT
size: few; D: TRBD1; length: 14; J: TRBJ2-1; V: TRBV27; CDR3: CASSFQGQGLEQFF; DNA: TGTGCCAGCAGTTTCCAAGGACAGGGTCTTGAGCAGTTCTTC
size: -; D: -; length: 16; J: TRBJ2-5; V: TRBV6-6; CDR3: CASSYSDQVIFGTQYF; DNA: TGTGCCAGCAGTTACTCGGACCAGGTTATATTCGGGACCCAGTACTTC
size: -; D: -; length: 13; J: TRBJ1-1; V: TRBV7-9; CDR3: CASSSTGWTEAFF; DNA: TGTGCCAGCAGCTCGACGGGGTGGACTGAAGCTTTCTTT
size: -; D: TRBD1; length: 12; J: TRBJ1-5; V: TRBV3-1; CDR3: CASATGTQPQHF; DNA: TGTGCCAGCGCGACAGGGACGCAGCCCCAGCATTTT
size: -; D: -; length: 15; J: TRBJ2-5; V: TRBV12-3/TRBV12-4; CDR3: CASSPSGMYQETQYF; DNA: TGTGCCAGCAGCCCCTCCGGCATGTACCAAGAGACCCAGTACTTC
size: -; D: TRBD1; length: 13; J: TRBJ1-2; V: TRBV29-1; CDR3: CSVSTGTGDGYTF; DNA: TGCAGCGTTTCTACCGGGACAGGGGATGGCTACACCTTC
size: -; D: -; length: 14; J: TRBJ1-6; V: TRBV7-6; CDR3: CASSSRDTNSPLHF; DNA: TGTGCCAGCAGCTCCAGGGACACCAATTCACCCCTCCACTTT
size: -; D: -; length: 13; J: TRBJ1-1; V: TRBV7-3; CDR3: CASSYAFQTEAFF; DNA: TGTGCCAGCAGCTACGCCTTCCAGACTGAAGCTTTCTTT
size: few; D: -; length: 14; J: TRBJ1-2; V: TRBV3-1; CDR3: CASSQDGAWSGYTF; DNA: TGTGCCAGCAGCCAAGACGGCGCGTGGAGCGGCTACACCTTC
size: few; D: -; length: 14; J: TRBJ2-5; V: TRBV7-2; CDR3: CASSLALTQQQPFF; DNA: TGTGCCAGCAGCTTAGCGCTAACCCAGCAACAGCCGTTCTTC
size: -; D: -; length: 14; J: TRBJ2-5; V: TRBV29-1; CDR3: CSVVDQGLGETQYF; DNA: TGCAGCGTTGTGGACCAAGGGCTCGGGGAGACCCAGTACTTC
size: -; D: TRBD2; length: 14; J: TRBJ2-5; V: TRBV4-2; CDR3: CASSQRAGAETQYF; DNA: TGTGCCAGCAGCCAGAGAGCGGGGGCAGAGACCCAGTACTTC
size: few; D: TRBD1; length: 14; J: TRBJ1-2; V: TRBV7-2; CDR3: CASSNRDSNYSYTF; DNA: TGTGCCAGCAGCAACCGGGACAGTAACTATAGCTACACCTTC
size: few; D: -; length: 14; J: TRBJ1-5; V: TRBV27; CDR3: CASRPDGRYQPQHF; DNA: TGTGCCAGCAGGCCGGACGGCAGATATCAGCCCCAGCATTTT
size: -; D: TRBD1; length: 15; J: TRBJ2-7; V: TRBV7-6; CDR3: CASSTHRGTGYEQYF; DNA: TGTGCCAGCAGCACCCACAGGGGGACAGGCTACGAGCAGTACTTC
size: few; D: TRBD2; length: 17; J: TRBJ2-2; V: TRBV20-1; CDR3: CSARRTSGDLNTGELFF; DNA: TGCAGTGCTAGAAGGACTAGCGGGGACCTGAACACCGGGGAGCTGTTTTTT
size: -; D: -; length: 14; J: TRBJ2-4; V: TRBV12-3/TRBV12-4; CDR3: CASSSEFPKNIQYF; DNA: TGTGCCAGCAGCTCCGAGTTCCCCAAAAACATTCAGTACTTC
size: few; D: -; length: 14; J: TRBJ1-2; V: TRBV14; CDR3: CASSQVYEAGGYTF; DNA: TGTGCCAGCAGCCAAGTCTATGAAGCAGGCGGCTACACCTTC
size: -; D: -; length: 16; J: TRBJ2-6; V: TRBV7-9; CDR3: CASSTHPASGANVLTF; DNA: TGTGCCAGCAGCACTCACCCGGCCTCTGGGGCCAACGTCCTGACTTTC
size: -; D: TRBD1; length: 16; J: TRBJ2-4; V: TRBV25-1; CDR3: CVSSDDTGGAKNIQYF; DNA: TGTGTCAGCAGTGACGACACAGGGGGAGCCAAAAACATTCAGTACTTC
size: -; D: -; length: 14; J: TRBJ1-6; V: TRBV27; CDR3: CASSLKGVDSPLHF; DNA: TGTGCCAGCAGTTTAAAGGGGGTCGATTCACCCCTCCACTTT
size: -; D: -; length: 15; J: TRBJ2-5; V: TRBV7-7; CDR3: CASSRTRDVEETQYF; DNA: TGTGCTAGCAGCCGTACCCGGGACGTTGAAGAGACCCAGTACTTC
size: few; D: TRBD1; length: 10; J: TRBJ1-1; V: TRBV20-1; CDR3: CSARDRDAFF; DNA: TGCAGTGCTCGGGACAGGGACGCTTTCTTT
size: -; D: TRBD1; length: 17; J: TRBJ2-6; V: TRBV9; CDR3: CASSAHRGQIGANVLTF; DNA: TGTGCCAGCAGCGCTCACAGGGGGCAAATTGGGGCCAACGTCCTGACTTTC
size: few; D: -; length: 13; J: TRBJ2-3; V: TRBV12-3/TRBV12-4; CDR3: CASKPRPEYTQYF; DNA: TGTGCCAGCAAACCTCGGCCCGAGTATACGCAGTATTTT
size: once; D: -; length: 15; J: TRBJ2-6; V: TRBV12-3/TRBV12-4; CDR3: CASSPLTGRANVLTF; DNA: TGTGCCAGCAGTCCCCTGACAGGAAGGGCCAACGTCCTGACTTTC